One T cell receptor beta chain is described in this entry. This CDR3 is 13 amino acids long. From germline, CDR1 is LGHDT and CDR2 YNNKEL (reference sequence). Trimming shortened V by 4 bases and J by 10 bases, and 14 bases separated the two germline ends. The entry originates in a study of control samples from healthy donors and cancer patients. Method: immunoSEQ multiplex PCR; TCRdb's copy keeps in-frame clones and lacks some. This repertoire shows around 110,000 clones, 88% found once; its top ten account for about 2.5%. Sequencing input: blood. This TCR derives from a woman in her 70s in good health. The V and J genes are TRBV3-1 (or the pseudogene TRBV3-2) and TRBJ2-1; D is tentatively TRBD1 or TRBD2 (5 bases each). The CDR3 sequence is CASSPHRGLEQFF. CDR3 DNA sequence: TGTGCCAGCAGCCCCCACCGGGGCCTCGAGCAGTTCTTC.